This TCR beta chain was obtained from a study of blood T cell repertoires in COVID-19. As for the study in general: Researchers got acute and convalescent COVID-19 samples from the United States, Italy and Spain. T cells, B-cell-depleted T cells, or PBMCs provided the cDNA or gDNA that served as material.

Germline CDR1 KGHDR, CDR2 SFDVKD. Trimming cost V 1 base and J 6 bases, with 11 bases left between them. This CDR3 has 15 amino acids. As originally analysed: Estimated nucleated cell counts came from reference gene primer amplification. TCRdb keeps only in-frame clones here, not all; method: immunoSEQ multiplex PCR. V and J calls and clone size are given by that table; D and trimming were obtained from the DNA. The sample lists around 200,000 clones, about 85% occurring once. The clonotype originates from a woman at least 80 years old in a cohort sampled during active or convalescent COVID-19. Sequenced material: peripheral blood. V and J are TRBV24-1 and TRBJ2-2; a weak D match, TRBD1 (5 bases). Written as DNA, the CDR3 is TGTGCCACCAGTGATTTCCGACAGCCGGCCGGGGAGCTGTTTTTT. It codes for CATSDFRQPAGELFF.